The 23 T cell receptor beta chains below were found in one sample sequenced in a study of blood T cell repertoires in COVID-19. Produced via immunoSEQ multiplex PCR; TCRdb's table is partial and in-frame only. There are 65,000 to 85,000 clones in the sample; around nine tenths occur only once, and approximately 10% lies in the top ten. What was sequenced was peripheral blood. These receptors all come from a woman between 18 and 30 years old with acute or convalescent COVID-19.

This chain connects TRBV28 to TRBJ1-4; 8 bases map to TRBD1. V was pared by 6 bases and J by 5 bases, with 2 bases of the junction left unmatched. Germline assignment: CDR1 MDHEN and CDR2 SYDVKM. The CDR3 has 13 amino acids. The CDR3 region is CASSRDRNEKLFF. CDR3 nucleotides: TGTGCCAGCAGCCGGGACAGGAATGAAAAACTGTTTTTT.

This chain joins TRBV7-9 and TRBJ2-6, with 10 positions matching TRBD1. The length of the CDR3 is 19 residues. CDR1 is SEHNR and CDR2 is FQNEAQ in the germline V gene (reference sequence). Unmatched junction bases numbered 10, after V lost 4 bases and J lost 1 base. The CDR3 sequence: CASSSMLGQGFSGANVLTF. The CDR3 DNA sequence: TGTGCCAGCAGCTCAATGCTGGGACAGGGGTTTTCTGGGGCCAACGTCCTGACTTTC.

This clone was detected only a few times. The chain uses TRBV10-3 and TRBJ1-2; 9 nucleotides align to TRBD1. Looked up from germline, CDR1 is ENHRY and CDR2 is SYGVKD. The CDR3 length is 13 residues. V shed 6 bases and J 5 bases; nucleotides not matched to a gene: 4. The DNA for the CDR3 is TGTGCCATCAGAGGGGACAGGGAGTATGGCTACACCTTC. Its translation is CAIRGDREYGYTF.

For this clone: One junction end does not reproduce the germline sequence, and a read error may be involved. The chain is built from TRBV3-1 (or the pseudogene TRBV3-2) and TRBJ2-7, with 7 bases fitting TRBD2. Germline V gives CDR1 LGHDT, CDR2 YNNKEL (reference sequence). The CDR3 extends over 14 amino acids. CDR3 coding DNA: TGTGCCAGCAGCCAAGCGGGGGGTTCCTCCGAGCAGTACTTC. Translating gives CASSQAGGSSEQYF.

The V and J genes are TRBV2 and TRBJ2-7; D unclear. Trimming removed 3 bases at V and 0 bases at J, with 9 bases between. The V gene's germline CDR1 is SNHLY and CDR2 FYNNEI. The CDR3 has 14 residues. In nucleotides, the CDR3 is TGTGCCAGCAGTGAGTTGGTCAGCTCCTACGAGCAGTACTTC. Protein sequence: CASSELVSSYEQYF. The entire variable domain, with the rest obtained from reference TRBV2 and TRBJ2-7, is as follows: EPEVTQTPSHQVTQMGQEVILRCVPISNHLYFYWYRQILGQKVEFLVSFYNNEISEKSEIFDDQFSVERPDGSNFTLKIRSTKLEDSAMYFCASSELVSSYEQYFGPGTRLTVT.

The gene calls are TRBV6-2 or TRBV6-3 and TRBJ1-6; D remains unclear. The germline CDR1 and CDR2 sequences are MNHEY and SVGEGT. The CDR3 totals 14 residues. V was cut by 6 bases and J by 7 bases, with 13 bases left in between. The CDR3 nucleotides are TGTGCCAGCAGCGTGGCTCGTCCAAATTCACCCCTCCACTTT. Residues: CASSVARPNSPLHF.

The chain uses TRBV19 and TRBJ1-1; weak D call: TRBD1 (5 bases). The V and J ends lost 2 bases and 4 bases respectively, with 11 bases between them. The CDR3 has 14 amino acids. Germline V gene data show CDR1 as LNHDA and CDR2 as SQIVND (reference sequence). The CDR3 DNA sequence: TGTGCCAGTAGTATAACGGGGGAGGGCACTGAAGCTTTCTTT. It is translated as CASSITGEGTEAFF.

In nucleotides, the CDR3 is TGTGCCAGCAGCTTAGTCACGGGATATGAGCAGTTCTTC. This translates into CASSLVTGYEQFF. The genes are TRBV7-9 and TRBJ2-1; D is perhaps TRBD2 (5 bases). The V gene lost 1 base and the J gene lost 8 bases, with 9 bases spanning the gap. CDR1 is SEHNR and CDR2 is FQNEAQ in the germline V gene (reference sequence). The CDR3 has 13 amino acids.

V gene TRBV11-2 combines with J gene TRBJ2-5; 12 nucleotides line up with TRBD2. Losses at the gene ends were 5 bases for V and 5 bases for J; bases not matched to a gene: 3. CDR3 size: 14 residues. Germline values: CDR1 SGHAT, CDR2 FQNNGV. CDR3 nucleotides: TGTGCCAGCAGCCTAGCGGGAGGGGGGGAGACCCAGTACTTC. It yields the protein CASSLAGGGETQYF.

The count of this clone is one. The chain joins TRBV19 to TRBJ1-1; D is possibly TRBD1 (5 bases). The CDR3 contains 14 residues. Germline V gene lookup returns CDR1 LNHDA and CDR2 SQIVND (reference sequence). The V end was cut by 7 bases, the J end by 1 base, with 13 bases between. The CDR3 reads CASTPRGRNTEAFF. As DNA, the CDR3 is TGTGCCAGTACCCCGCGGGGACGGAACACTGAAGCTTTCTTT. The full variable domain, with the rest looked up from reference TRBV19 and TRBJ1-1, is DGGITQSPKYLFRKEGQNVTLSCEQNLNHDAMYWYRQDPGQGLRLIYYSQIVNDFQKGDIAEGYSVSREKKESFPLTVTSAQKNPTAFYLCASTPRGRNTEAFFGQGTRLTVV.

The chain couples TRBV5-6 to TRBJ2-2; tentative D call: TRBD1 (5 bases). The CDR3 consists of 16 residues. Germline loops: CDR1 SGHDT, CDR2 YYEEEE. V lost 0 bases to trimming and J lost 3 bases, with 12 bases between them. The CDR3 sequence is CASSLAAGSDTGELFF. CDR3 coding DNA: TGTGCCAGCAGCTTGGCCGCAGGGTCGGACACCGGGGAGCTGTTTTTT. The whole variable domain, remainder taken from reference TRBV5-6 and TRBJ2-2, is DAGVTQSPTHLIKTRGQQVTLRCSPKSGHDTVSWYQQALGQGPQFIFQYYEEEERQRGNFPDRFSGHQFPNYSSELNVNALLLGDSALYLCASSLAAGSDTGELFFGEGSRLTVL.

This rearrangement joins TRBV19 to TRBJ2-2; the D gene is possibly TRBD2 (5 bases). With 5 bases removed from V and 7 bases from J, the gap between germline ends came to 20 bases. CDR1 is LNHDA, CDR2 SQIVND, per germline (reference sequence). CDR3 length: 16 residues. The CDR3 region has the DNA TGTGCCAGTAGTCGGGGAATCCAAGGTTTCGGCGGGGAGCTGTTTTTT. Protein: CASSRGIQGFGGELFF.

The chain links TRBV6-2 or TRBV6-3 to TRBJ2-7, with TRBD2 matching 7 bases. The CDR3 spans 16 residues. The trim removed 6 bases at V and 7 bases at J, leaving 18 bases unmatched. The germline gives CDR1 MNHEY, CDR2 SVGEGT. CDR3 DNA: TGTGCCAGCAGCCCCCCCCGGCTAGCGGAAAAGGGTGAGCAGTACTTC. This sequence encodes CASSPPRLAEKGEQYF.

The chain combines TRBV7-2 with TRBJ2-5; 9 positions agree with TRBD2. The J segment lost 9 bases and the V segment lost 1 base, leaving 18 bases of the junction unmatched. Germline CDR1 and CDR2: SGHTA and FQGNSA. The CDR3 runs 18 residues. The CDR3 DNA is TGTGCCAGCAGCTTAGGGATGACGGGTAGCGGGAGAACGGGGGCCCAGTACTTC. Translating gives CASSLGMTGSGRTGAQYF.

The chain carries TRBV5-6 and TRBJ2-2; 7 nucleotides agree with TRBD1. CDR1 is SGHDT and CDR2 is YYEEEE in the germline V gene. J was trimmed by 0 bases and V by 4 bases; bases with no gene match: 3. The CDR3 contains 15 residues. The CDR3 protein is CASSQDRSNTGELFF. CDR3 coding DNA: TGTGCCAGCAGCCAGGACAGGTCGAACACCGGGGAGCTGTTTTTT.

This chain links TRBV5-1 with TRBJ2-5; D is uncertain. CDR3 length: 14 amino acids. Germline-derived CDR1 and CDR2 are SGHRS and YFSETQ. V was trimmed by 3 bases and J by 2 bases, leaving 11 bases between them. The CDR3 DNA follows: TGCGCCAGCAGCTACCGAACAGAGCAAGAGACCCAGTACTTC. Residues: CASSYRTEQETQYF.

This sequence joins TRBV3-1 (or the pseudogene TRBV3-2) and TRBJ2-4, with D unclear. Trimming removed 0 bases from V and 0 bases from J, with 9 bases in between. The CDR3 covers 16 residues. Germline V gene lookup returns CDR1 LGHDT and CDR2 YNNKEL (reference sequence). The CDR3 DNA reads TGTGCCAGCAGCCAAGATCGGCGACTAGCCAAAAACATTCAGTACTTC. Protein product: CASSQDRRLAKNIQYF.

Written as DNA, the CDR3 is TGTGCCAGCAGGCGAAATCAGGGCAGCTCCTATAATTCACCCCTCCACTTT. It translates to CASRRNQGSSYNSPLHF. The rearrangement joins TRBV6-6 to TRBJ1-6, with D perhaps TRBD1 (5 bases). The germline gives CDR1 MNHNY, CDR2 SVGAGI (reference sequence). Deletions cut 6 bases from V and 0 bases from J, with 15 bases between. The CDR3 is 17 residues long.

The chain's CDR3 is CASSLFGQGRGVTEAFF. The CDR3 nucleotides are TGTGCCAGCAGTTTGTTCGGACAGGGCCGGGGCGTCACTGAAGCTTTCTTT. The chain is built from TRBV28 and TRBJ1-1; 8 bases match TRBD1. The J segment lost 4 bases and the V segment lost 3 bases, leaving 13 bases of the junction unmatched. Germline V lookup: CDR1 MDHEN, CDR2 SYDVKM. This CDR3 is built from 17 residues.

The chain is built from TRBV19 and TRBJ2-3, with TRBD2 matching over 12 bases. Germline V gene data show CDR1 as LNHDA and CDR2 as SQIVND (reference sequence). Unmatched junction bases numbered 6, after V lost 6 bases and J lost 2 bases. The CDR3 runs to 16 residues. CDR3 amino acids: CASSQLAGGSTDTQYF. The CDR3 coding sequence is TGTGCCAGTAGCCAACTAGCGGGAGGATCCACAGATACGCAGTATTTT.

The chain links TRBV27 to TRBJ1-5; D is unresolved. The germline V gene has CDR1 MNHEY and CDR2 SMNVEV (reference sequence). Trimming removed 6 bases at V and 7 bases at J, with 13 bases between. The CDR3 consists of 13 residues. DNA for the CDR3: TGTGCCAGCAGCCGCGGAGGGAGGCAGCCCCAGCATTTT. Translating it yields CASSRGGRQPQHF.

The gene calls are TRBV7-2 and TRBJ2-4, with D maybe TRBD2 (7 bases). Germline V lookup: CDR1 SGHTA, CDR2 FQGNSA. CDR3 size: 17 residues. Trimming took 4 bases from V and 2 from J, leaving 18 bases between them. The CDR3 is CASSSEGGGFSKNIQYF. The CDR3 DNA reads as TGTGCCAGCAGCTCAGAGGGGGGGGGTTTTTCCAAAAACATTCAGTACTTC.

CDR3 sequence (DNA): TGCGCCAGCAGCCGAGCCCCGGGACTAGCGGGAGGCACAGATACGCAGTATTTT. This encodes CASSRAPGLAGGTDTQYF. V usage is TRBV4-1 and J usage is TRBJ2-3; TRBD2 matches at 14 bases. The CDR3 consists of 18 residues. Germline CDR1 is MGHRA and CDR2 is YSYEKL. With V trimmed by 4 bases and J by 1 base, 7 bases remained unmatched.